The rows below give T cell receptor beta chains drawn from one sample of a study of T cell changes during pregnancy in multiple sclerosis. Profiled with immunoSEQ multiplex PCR; TCRdb holds only in-frame clones, not every one. The sample holds 90,000 to 100,000 clones, 90% to 95% seen once. Specimen: peripheral blood, collected in the third trimester of pregnancy. All receptors come from a female donor with multiple sclerosis, enrolled in a pregnancy study. CDR3s include the opening cysteine and the closing phenylalanine or tryptophan. The D gene is left open where the match is weak. The size entry is marked missing in some rows and otherwise reads once, few, many or a size class.

len: 16
v_gene: TRBV9
j_gene: TRBJ2-1
abundance: once
d_gene: TRBD2
CDR3aa: CASSVAVPGTSNEQFF
CDR3nt: TGTGCCAGCAGCGTAGCGGTGCCTGGGACTAGCAATGAGCAGTTCTTC

len: 15
v_gene: TRBV7-3
j_gene: TRBJ1-1
abundance: .
d_gene: .
CDR3aa: CASSRGQPGDTEAFF
CDR3nt: TGTGCCAGCAGCCGTGGACAGCCAGGGGACACTGAAGCTTTCTTT

len: 14
v_gene: TRBV6-1
j_gene: TRBJ1-1
abundance: .
d_gene: .
CDR3aa: CASRGNRVNTEAFF
CDR3nt: TGTGCCAGCAGGGGAAACAGGGTGAACACTGAAGCTTTCTTT

len: 13
v_gene: TRBV7-9
j_gene: TRBJ2-7
abundance: .
d_gene: TRBD1
CDR3aa: CAVTGTGLYEQYF
CDR3nt: TGTGCCGTAACCGGGACAGGCCTCTACGAGCAGTACTTC

len: 14
v_gene: TRBV2
j_gene: TRBJ1-5
abundance: .
d_gene: .
CDR3aa: CASKRGGDKQPQHF
CDR3nt: TGTGCCAGCAAGCGAGGGGGTGATAAGCAGCCCCAGCATTTT

len: 13
v_gene: TRBV6-4
j_gene: TRBJ1-3
abundance: .
d_gene: .
CDR3aa: CASSEGAGNTIYF
CDR3nt: TGTGCCAGCAGCGAAGGGGCTGGAAACACCATATATTTT

len: 13
v_gene: TRBV21-1
j_gene: TRBJ1-5
abundance: .
d_gene: .
CDR3aa: CASSQNSNQPQHF
CDR3nt: TGTGCCAGCAGCCAGAATAGCAATCAGCCCCAGCATTTT

len: 12
v_gene: TRBV30
j_gene: TRBJ2-5
abundance: .
d_gene: TRBD1
CDR3aa: CACYRGRETQYF
CDR3nt: TGTGCCTGTTACAGGGGACGAGAGACCCAGTACTTC

len: 14
v_gene: TRBV7-9
j_gene: TRBJ1-1
abundance: once
d_gene: .
CDR3aa: CASSSGLWNTEAFF
CDR3nt: TGTGCCAGCAGCTCAGGACTCTGGAACACTGAAGCTTTCTTT

len: 15
v_gene: TRBV18
j_gene: TRBJ1-1
abundance: .
d_gene: TRBD1
CDR3aa: CASSPLEGANTEAFF
CDR3nt: TGTGCCAGCTCACCATTGGAGGGGGCAAACACTGAAGCTTTCTTT

len: 20
v_gene: TRBV18
j_gene: TRBJ2-2
abundance: .
d_gene: TRBD2
CDR3aa: CASSPTRVAGRLANTGELFF
CDR3nt: TGTGCCAGCTCACCAACGCGGGTAGCGGGACGTCTGGCGAACACCGGGGAGCTGTTTTTT

len: 15
v_gene: TRBV7-2
j_gene: TRBJ2-3
abundance: .
d_gene: .
CDR3aa: CASSLGGQGKDTQYF
CDR3nt: TGTGCCAGCAGCTTAGGGGGTCAGGGTAAGGATACGCAGTATTTT

len: 16
v_gene: TRBV15
j_gene: TRBJ1-5
abundance: .
d_gene: TRBD1
CDR3aa: CATSTRQGRGNQPQHF
CDR3nt: TGTGCCACCAGCACCCGACAGGGTCGGGGGAATCAGCCCCAGCATTTT

len: 16
v_gene: TRBV11-2
j_gene: TRBJ2-3
abundance: .
d_gene: .
CDR3aa: CASSLDSTGSTDTQYF
CDR3nt: TGTGCCAGCAGCTTAGATAGTACAGGATCCACAGATACGCAGTATTTT

len: 16
v_gene: TRBV27
j_gene: TRBJ2-1
abundance: .
d_gene: TRBD2
CDR3aa: CASSLSQGGRAYEQFF
CDR3nt: TGTGCCAGCAGTTTATCCCAGGGAGGGAGGGCTTATGAGCAGTTCTTC

len: 16
v_gene: TRBV2
j_gene: TRBJ1-3
abundance: .
d_gene: .
CDR3aa: CASSQQGLVSGNTIYF
CDR3nt: TGTGCCAGCAGTCAGCAGGGGTTGGTCTCTGGAAACACCATATATTTT

len: 12
v_gene: TRBV29-1
j_gene: TRBJ2-3
abundance: .
d_gene: .
CDR3aa: CSVEVQTDTQYF
CDR3nt: TGCAGCGTTGAAGTACAAACAGATACGCAGTATTTT

len: 16
v_gene: TRBV4-2
j_gene: TRBJ2-3
abundance: .
d_gene: TRBD1
CDR3aa: CASSQGPGQGTDTQYF
CDR3nt: TGTGCCAGCAGCCAGGGTCCGGGACAGGGCACAGATACGCAGTATTTT

len: 15
v_gene: TRBV10-3
j_gene: TRBJ1-2
abundance: .
d_gene: TRBD1
CDR3aa: CAISAQGLSLYGYTF
CDR3nt: TGTGCCATCAGTGCACAGGGGTTGTCTTTGTATGGCTACACCTTC

len: 15
v_gene: TRBV27
j_gene: TRBJ2-7
abundance: .
d_gene: TRBD1
CDR3aa: CASRYLDREIGEQYF
CDR3nt: TGTGCCAGCCGCTACCTCGACAGGGAAATTGGCGAGCAGTACTTC

len: 15
v_gene: TRBV5-1
j_gene: TRBJ1-2
abundance: .
d_gene: TRBD1
CDR3aa: CASSSPGQENYGYTF
CDR3nt: TGCGCCAGCAGCAGCCCGGGACAGGAGAACTATGGCTACACCTTC

len: 15
v_gene: TRBV19
j_gene: TRBJ1-1
abundance: .
d_gene: .
CDR3aa: CASSPPGQTYTEAFF
CDR3nt: TGTGCCAGTAGTCCGCCCGGACAGACTTACACTGAAGCTTTCTTT

len: 14
v_gene: TRBV19
j_gene: TRBJ1-2
abundance: once
d_gene: .
CDR3aa: CASSSLTGDYGYTF
CDR3nt: TGTGCCAGTAGTAGTCTCACAGGTGATTATGGCTACACCTTC

len: 12
v_gene: TRBV2
j_gene: TRBJ2-7
abundance: .
d_gene: TRBD2
CDR3aa: CATLAGPYEQYF
CDR3nt: TGTGCCACACTAGCGGGGCCGTACGAGCAGTACTTC

len: 16
v_gene: TRBV30
j_gene: TRBJ2-7
abundance: .
d_gene: .
CDR3aa: CAWSDEFPLSSYEQYF
CDR3nt: TGTGCCTGGAGCGATGAATTTCCTCTGAGCTCCTACGAGCAGTACTTC

len: 17
v_gene: TRBV23-1
j_gene: TRBJ2-6
abundance: .
d_gene: TRBD1
CDR3aa: CASGDRAHSSGANVLTF
CDR3nt: TGCGCCAGCGGGGACAGGGCTCACTCCTCTGGGGCCAACGTCCTGACTTTC

len: 16
v_gene: TRBV27
j_gene: TRBJ2-2
abundance: once
d_gene: .
CDR3aa: CASSLSPRPLGGELFF
CDR3nt: TGTGCCAGCAGTTTATCCCCTAGACCCCTTGGCGGGGAGCTGTTTTTT

len: 12
v_gene: TRBV9
j_gene: TRBJ2-7
abundance: .
d_gene: .
CDR3aa: CASSPDSYEQYF
CDR3nt: TGTGCCAGCAGCCCCGACAGTTACGAGCAGTACTTC

len: 13
v_gene: TRBV9
j_gene: TRBJ1-2
abundance: .
d_gene: .
CDR3aa: CASSVGQKYGYTF
CDR3nt: TGTGCCAGCAGCGTAGGTCAGAAATATGGCTACACCTTC

len: 15
v_gene: TRBV5-6
j_gene: TRBJ2-2
abundance: once
d_gene: TRBD1
CDR3aa: CASSLTGGNTGELFF
CDR3nt: TGTGCCAGCAGCCTGACAGGGGGGAACACCGGGGAGCTGTTTTTT

len: 15
v_gene: TRBV6-1
j_gene: TRBJ2-7
abundance: .
d_gene: TRBD2
CDR3aa: CASSSGTSGSYEQYF
CDR3nt: TGTGCCAGCAGTTCCGGGACTAGCGGGAGTTACGAGCAGTACTTC

len: 13
v_gene: TRBV6-5
j_gene: TRBJ1-4
abundance: .
d_gene: .
CDR3aa: CASSMVAEEKLFF
CDR3nt: TGTGCCAGCAGTATGGTGGCGGAGGAAAAACTGTTTTTT

len: 14
v_gene: TRBV7-9
j_gene: TRBJ2-7
abundance: .
d_gene: .
CDR3aa: CASSPLTSFHEQYF
CDR3nt: TGTGCCAGCAGCCCCCTGACTAGTTTCCACGAGCAGTACTTC

len: 14
v_gene: TRBV19
j_gene: TRBJ2-7
abundance: .
d_gene: .
CDR3aa: CASSMRLDSYEQYF
CDR3nt: TGTGCCAGTAGTATGCGGTTAGACTCCTACGAGCAGTACTTC

len: 16
v_gene: TRBV19
j_gene: TRBJ2-1
abundance: .
d_gene: .
CDR3aa: CASSSRQWSSYNEQFF
CDR3nt: TGTGCCAGTAGTAGCCGACAGTGGAGCTCCTACAATGAGCAGTTCTTC

len: 16
v_gene: TRBV28
j_gene: TRBJ1-4
abundance: .
d_gene: .
CDR3aa: CASSFRALSTNEKLFF
CDR3nt: TGTGCCAGCAGTTTCAGGGCGCTTTCAACTAATGAAAAACTGTTTTTT

len: 13
v_gene: TRBV27
j_gene: TRBJ2-7
abundance: .
d_gene: .
CDR3aa: CASSLSHKREQYF
CDR3nt: TGTGCCAGCAGTTTATCGCATAAGCGGGAGCAGTACTTC

len: 16
v_gene: TRBV5-5
j_gene: TRBJ2-3
abundance: .
d_gene: TRBD2
CDR3aa: CASTREGGISTDTQYF
CDR3nt: TGTGCCAGCACCCGGGAGGGCGGGATTAGCACAGATACGCAGTATTTT